One TCR beta chain is described in this entry. Its antigen remains unknown. This entry comes from a study of CD8 T cells in ankylosing spondylitis. Points from the study as a whole: Clones that were linked to disease were CD8+ and were relatively rare in peripheral blood. Reportedly, significant enrichment of disease-linked clones occurred in matched ankylosing spondylitis synovial fluid. Ankylosing spondylitis blood appeared to carry a characteristic TCR beta motif of roughly eight highly homologous variants.

This CDR3 is built from 15 residues. Germline V gene sequence: CDR1 MGHRA, CDR2 YSYEKL. Losses at the gene ends were 1 base for V and 4 bases for J; bases not matched to a gene: 5. Quantitative 5'-RACE with molecular barcodes produced the TCR beta libraries. In TCRdb, the 5' RACE reads were re-called with MiXCR into one record per CDR3 protein. Of 300,000 to 400,000 distinct CDR3 sequences in the sample, roughly 20% were seen once. The chain recombines TRBV4-1 with TRBJ2-3; 7 bases are a match to TRBD2. The receptor was isolated from a male donor with ankylosing spondylitis or in good health (not recorded which). Material for sequencing was blood, either unsorted or a sorted T cell fraction (not recorded which). The CDR3 DNA follows: TGCGCCAGCAGCCAAGTTGGGGGGGGATCAGATACGCAGTATTTT. Translated, it gives CASSQVGGGSDTQYF.